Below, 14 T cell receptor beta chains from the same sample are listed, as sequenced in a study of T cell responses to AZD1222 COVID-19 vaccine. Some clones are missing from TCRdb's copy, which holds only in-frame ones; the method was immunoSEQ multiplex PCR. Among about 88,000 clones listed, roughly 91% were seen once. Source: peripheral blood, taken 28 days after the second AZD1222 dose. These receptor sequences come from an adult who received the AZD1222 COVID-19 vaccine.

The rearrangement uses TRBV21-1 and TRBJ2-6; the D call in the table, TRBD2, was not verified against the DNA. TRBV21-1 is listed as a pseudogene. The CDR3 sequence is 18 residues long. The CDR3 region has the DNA TGTGCCAGCAGCAAAGGGGGCGGGGATCTGCCTGGGGCCAACGTCCTGACTTTC. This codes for CASSKGGGDLPGANVLTF.

The CDR3 sequence is CASSLNGGPRSNTEAFF. DNA of the CDR3: TGTGCCAGCTCCCTGAATGGGGGGCCCCGATCGAACACTGAAGCTTTCTTT. The rearrangement joins TRBV18 to TRBJ1-1, with D possibly being TRBD1 (6 bases). The CDR3 sequence is 17 residues long. Germline V gene lookup returns CDR1 KGHSH and CDR2 LQKENI. The V gene lost 6 bases and the J gene lost 1 base, with 21 bases spanning the gap.

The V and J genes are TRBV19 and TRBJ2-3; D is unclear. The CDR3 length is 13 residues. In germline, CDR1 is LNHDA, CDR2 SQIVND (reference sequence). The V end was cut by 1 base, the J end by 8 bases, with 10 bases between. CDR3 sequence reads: CASSIAAGPTQYF. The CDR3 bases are TGTGCCAGTAGTATAGCCGCCGGACCTACGCAGTATTTT.

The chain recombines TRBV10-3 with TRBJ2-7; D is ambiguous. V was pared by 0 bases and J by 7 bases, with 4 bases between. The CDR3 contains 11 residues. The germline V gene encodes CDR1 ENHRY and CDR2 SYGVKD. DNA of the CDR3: TGTGCCATCAGTGAGTCGCGGGAGCAGTACTTC. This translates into CAISESREQYF.

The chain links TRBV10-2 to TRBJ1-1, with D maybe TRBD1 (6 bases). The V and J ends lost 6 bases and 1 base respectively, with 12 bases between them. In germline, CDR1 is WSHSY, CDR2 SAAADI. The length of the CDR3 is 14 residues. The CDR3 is CASRKTGQNTEAFF. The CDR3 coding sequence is TGCGCCAGCAGGAAGACAGGACAGAACACTGAAGCTTTCTTT.

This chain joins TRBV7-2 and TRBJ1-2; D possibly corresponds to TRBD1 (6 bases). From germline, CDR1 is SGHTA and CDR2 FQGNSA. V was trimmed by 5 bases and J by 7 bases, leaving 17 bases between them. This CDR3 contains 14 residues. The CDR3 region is CASSQLQGRRGYTF. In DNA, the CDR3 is TGTGCCAGCAGCCAATTACAGGGAAGACGTGGCTACACCTTC. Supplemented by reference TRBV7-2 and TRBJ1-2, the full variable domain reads GAGVSQSPSNKVTEKGKDVELRCDPISGHTALYWYRQSLGQGLEFLIYFQGNSAPDKSGLPSDRFSAERTGGSVSTLTIQRTQQEDSAVYLCASSQLQGRRGYTFGSGTRLTVV.

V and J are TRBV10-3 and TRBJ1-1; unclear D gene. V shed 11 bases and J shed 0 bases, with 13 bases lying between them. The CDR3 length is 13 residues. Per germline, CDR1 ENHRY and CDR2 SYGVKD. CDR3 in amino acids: CALSGSMNTEAFF. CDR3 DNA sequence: TGTGCCCTGTCCGGGAGTATGAACACTGAAGCTTTCTTT.

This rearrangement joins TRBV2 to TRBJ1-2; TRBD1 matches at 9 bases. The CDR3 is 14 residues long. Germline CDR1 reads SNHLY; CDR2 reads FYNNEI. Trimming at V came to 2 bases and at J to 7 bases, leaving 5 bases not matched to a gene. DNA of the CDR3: TGTGCCAGCAGTGAAAACAGGGGGCGAGGTGGCTACACCTTC. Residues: CASSENRGRGGYTF.

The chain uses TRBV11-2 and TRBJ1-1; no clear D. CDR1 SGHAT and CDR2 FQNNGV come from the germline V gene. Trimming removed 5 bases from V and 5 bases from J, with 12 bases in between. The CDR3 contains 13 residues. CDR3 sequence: CASSQARYTEAFF. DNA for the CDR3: TGTGCCAGCAGCCAGGCCCGTTATACTGAAGCTTTCTTT.

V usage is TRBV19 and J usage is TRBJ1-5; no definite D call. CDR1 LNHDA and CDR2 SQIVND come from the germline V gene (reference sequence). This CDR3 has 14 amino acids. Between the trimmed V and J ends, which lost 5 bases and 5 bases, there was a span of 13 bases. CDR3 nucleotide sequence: TGTGCCAGTAGTTCCAGAACGGAATATCAGCCCCAGCATTTT. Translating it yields CASSSRTEYQPQHF.

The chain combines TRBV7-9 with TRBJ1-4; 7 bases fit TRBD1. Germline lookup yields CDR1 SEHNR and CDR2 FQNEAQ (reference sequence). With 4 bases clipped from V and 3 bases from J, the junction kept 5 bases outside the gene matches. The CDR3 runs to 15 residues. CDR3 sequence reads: CASSSRGPPNEKLFF. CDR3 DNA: TGTGCCAGCAGCTCGAGGGGGCCCCCTAATGAAAAACTGTTTTTT.

The chain's CDR3 is CASSIQGGSNQPQHF. CDR3 DNA sequence: TGTGCCAGTAGTATACAGGGAGGGAGCAATCAGCCCCAGCATTTT. The chain links TRBV19 to TRBJ1-5; maybe TRBD1 (5 bases). Germline V lookup: CDR1 LNHDA, CDR2 SQIVND (reference sequence). Trimming removed 2 bases from V and 1 base from J, with 9 bases in between. This CDR3 has 15 amino acids.

The CDR3 loop reads CASRGTSSSYEQYF. The CDR3 nucleotides are TGTGCCTCTAGAGGAACGTCAAGCTCCTACGAGCAGTACTTC. This chain uses TRBV7-9 with TRBJ2-7; D not certain. CDR1 is SEHNR and CDR2 is FQNEAQ in the germline V gene (reference sequence). This CDR3 is 14 amino acids long. V lost 11 bases, J lost 0 bases, and 17 bases lay in between. Supplemented by reference TRBV7-9 and TRBJ2-7, the full variable domain reads DTGVSQNPRHKITKRGQNVTFRCDPISEHNRLYWYRQTLGQGPEFLTYFQNEAQLEKSRLLSDRFSAERPKGSFSTLEIQRTEQGDSAMYLCASRGTSSSYEQYFGPGTRLTVT.

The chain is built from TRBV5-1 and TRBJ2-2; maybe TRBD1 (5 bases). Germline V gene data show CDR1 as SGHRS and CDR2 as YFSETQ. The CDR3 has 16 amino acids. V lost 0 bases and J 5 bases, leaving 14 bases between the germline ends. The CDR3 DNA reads TGCGCCAGCAGCTTGGTTCAGGGCCTGAGAACCGGGGAGCTGTTTTTT. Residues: CASSLVQGLRTGELFF.